This T cell receptor (beta chain) appears in the sequencing data of a study of Graves' ophthalmopathy and Graves' hyperthyroidism. This clonotype has ten or more counts. Germline CDR1 and CDR2: DFQATT and SNEGSKA (reference sequence). The V and J ends lost 3 bases and 4 bases, in that order; junction bases with no gene match: 6. The CDR3 has 14 amino acids. The sequenced template was RNA, covering the TCR beta CDR3 region. HTBI primers served in a first-round RT-PCR, which a second-round multiplex PCR followed. Each CDR3 protein gets one entry after TCRdb re-called the multiplex PCR reads with MiXCR. Found here are 500,000 to 600,000 distinct CDR3 sequences, under 40% of them singletons; the top ten hold about 4%.

This clonotype was obtained from an adult man with Graves' hyperthyroidism. This chain uses TRBV20-1 with TRBJ2-5; 9 positions match TRBD2. Sequencing was performed on peripheral blood or thyroid tissue (not recorded which). For the CDR3, the DNA is TGCAGTGCTAGGGGCGGGAGGGGATCAGAGACCCAGTACTTC. It yields the protein CSARGGRGSETQYF.